What follows describes a single T cell receptor (beta chain). Its target antigen remains unknown. Base quality data are lacking; no much larger clone is found one base away. PBMCs were isolated by Ficoll-Paque density gradient centrifugation. Instrument on record: Illumina NovaSeq 6000. Using 5'RACE with constant-segment primers, TCRalpha and TCRbeta cDNA libraries were constructed, with sample barcodes and unique molecular identifiers added in the process. RNA was extracted from every sample with Trizol reagent. Amplification of the libraries took two PCR steps, and the second step added a second sample barcode plus Illumina TruSeq adapters. Sequencing of libraries was performed on an Illumina NovaSeq with 2 x 150 bp paired-end reads. The original methods were these. With migec v1.2.7, reads were demultiplexed and then collapsed into UMI-guided consensus sequences. Using mixcr v2.1.11, UMI consensuses were aligned to TRA and TRB V and J templates and then assembled into clonotypes. Expanded or contracted clonotypes were those called significant by both edgeR and NoisET, with noise models trained on biological replicates. For edgeR calls, the thresholds were a false discovery rate-adjusted p below 0.01 and a log2 fold-change of 1. As an exploratory analysis of dynamics, PCA with hierarchical clustering was applied to max-normalized trajectories of the 1000 most abundant clonotypes. Separately sequenced CD4+ and CD8+ repertoires were used to assign a CD4 or CD8 phenotype to each responding clone. TCRdb reprocessed the public reads (quality trimming at Q25 with fastp, clone calling with MiXCR) and kept in-frame beta chains. Each CDR3 protein gets just one entry, which takes the most common genes and DNA from the rows behind it. TCRdb's processing, not the authors', yielded these V and J calls. The sample includes fewer than 250,000 distinct CDR3 sequences, with under 30% observed a single time. Around 10% of the sample is taken by the ten largest.

The germline V gene (reference sequence) sets CDR1 to LNHDA and CDR2 to SQIVND. V ends up 5 bases short and J 7 bases short, with an unmatched junction base count of 12. Inclusive of the bounding cysteine and phenylalanine, the CDR3 is 15 residues long. Only the CDR3 region is kept as DNA, spanning 45 bases read in frame from base 1. This sample is part of a study of T-cell memory formation after mild COVID-19 (dated by TCRdb to the early 2020s). Context from the whole study: TCR sequence clusters from the two donors were found to be largely donor specific. In a couple of donors, T-cell clones that expanded and contracted after mild COVID-19 were tracked by sequencing TCRalpha and TCRbeta repertoires over time. The cohort was made up of two young adult volunteers, one female and one male, who were previously healthy.

Broader findings and caveats from the paper: Only a couple of mild cases were covered in the study, and larger cohorts including severe cases with pre-infection samples were considered necessary. The second-wave clones that peaked on day 37 were not confirmed to be SARS-CoV-2 specific. Contracting CD4+ clones appeared mostly in the CM and EM memory subsets, whereas CD8+ clones were enriched in EMRA. From day 15 to 85, contracting clones showed balanced CD4/CD8 phenotypes, whereas a second wave of clones that expanded from day 15 to 37 leaned towards CD4+. Some responding clones were found in pre-infection memory, which suggests that pre-existing cross-reactive memory T cells took part in the SARS-CoV-2 response.

Source material: PBMCs or a T cell subset sorted from them (not recorded which). The sequence links TRBV19 to TRBJ1-2; the junction holds 8 bases that match TRBD1. This sequence originates from an adult woman who had mild COVID-19 (a few samples of this study predate the infection). The sample titles of this study are shuffled in the database, so cell type and time point are left out; the donor was told from shared clones. The CDR3 sequence is CASSDRTGTILGYTF. The nucleotide sequence is TGTGCCAGTAGTGACAGGACAGGGACCATCCTTGGCTACACCTTC. Joined to the reference TRBV19 and TRBJ1-2 proteins, this CDR3 gives the full variable domain: DGGITQSPKYLFRKEGQNVTLSCEQNLNHDAMYWYRQDPGQGLRLIYYSQIVNDFQKGDIAEGYSVSREKKESFPLTVTSAQKNPTAFYLCASSDRTGTILGYTFGSGTRLTVV.